These T cell receptor beta chains were read from a single sample in a study of blood T cell repertoires in COVID-19. Assay: immunoSEQ multiplex PCR; the TCRdb copy retains only in-frame clones and omits some. The sample yields a few hundred thousand clones, around four fifths seen once. Sequencing was done on a sample of PBMCs or T cells enriched from blood (not recorded which). These receptors came from a woman aged 45 to 65 who had recovered from COVID-19. The CDR3 runs from the conserved cysteine through the conserved F or W. D genes are given only for firm matches. Clone size is given for some rows only: seen once, a few or many times, or a class if the clone is expanded.

v_call: TRBV5-4; d_call: .; j_call: TRBJ1-1; cdr3_length: 16; clone_size: once; cdr3_nt: TGTGCCAGCAGCTTGGATGGGGCAGGGGTGAACACTGAAGCTTTCTTT; cdr3_aa: CASSLDGAGVNTEAFF
v_call: TRBV5-1; d_call: .; j_call: TRBJ1-3; cdr3_length: 15; clone_size: .; cdr3_nt: TGCGCCAGCAGCTTGCGCCCGAGCTCTGGAAACACCATATATTTT; cdr3_aa: CASSLRPSSGNTIYF
v_call: TRBV5-4; d_call: TRBD1; j_call: TRBJ1-2; cdr3_length: 17; clone_size: .; cdr3_nt: TGTGCCAGCAGCCCGGGACAGGGGATTGCGGCTAACTATGGCTACACCTTC; cdr3_aa: CASSPGQGIAANYGYTF
v_call: TRBV2; d_call: TRBD1; j_call: TRBJ1-5; cdr3_length: 13; clone_size: .; cdr3_nt: TGTGCCAGCAGTACAGGGGAGAATCAGCCCCAGCATTTT; cdr3_aa: CASSTGENQPQHF
v_call: TRBV6-2/TRBV6-3; d_call: .; j_call: TRBJ1-2; cdr3_length: 15; clone_size: .; cdr3_nt: TGTGCCAGCAGCACCGGGATAGCGAATTACTATGGCTACACCTTC; cdr3_aa: CASSTGIANYYGYTF
v_call: TRBV5-8; d_call: .; j_call: TRBJ2-7; cdr3_length: 11; clone_size: .; cdr3_nt: TGTGCCAGCAGCTTGTCCCTGGAGCAGTACTTC; cdr3_aa: CASSLSLEQYF
v_call: TRBV19; d_call: TRBD2; j_call: TRBJ2-1; cdr3_length: 17; clone_size: .; cdr3_nt: TGTGCCAGTAGTATAGGTGTTCGAGCGGGAGGGGGGAATGAGCAGTTCTTC; cdr3_aa: CASSIGVRAGGGNEQFF
v_call: TRBV7-2; d_call: TRBD1; j_call: TRBJ1-2; cdr3_length: 15; clone_size: .; cdr3_nt: TGTGCCAGCAGCCCGCCGCTTCAGGGGGGTGGTGGCTACACCTTC; cdr3_aa: CASSPPLQGGGGYTF
v_call: TRBV6-5; d_call: .; j_call: TRBJ1-1; cdr3_length: 12; clone_size: .; cdr3_nt: TGTGCCAGCAGTTACCGGGGGGCGCAGGCTTTCTTT; cdr3_aa: CASSYRGAQAFF
v_call: TRBV2; d_call: TRBD2; j_call: TRBJ2-1; cdr3_length: 16; clone_size: .; cdr3_nt: TGTGCCAGCAGTGAAGTCGCCCCCGGGGGGGGAGGGGAGCAGTTCTTC; cdr3_aa: CASSEVAPGGGGEQFF
v_call: TRBV18; d_call: TRBD1; j_call: TRBJ2-2; cdr3_length: 18; clone_size: .; cdr3_nt: TGTGCCAGCTCCCCTCTGGACAGGGTGAACTATGGGACCGGGGAGCTGTTTTTT; cdr3_aa: CASSPLDRVNYGTGELFF
v_call: TRBV6-5; d_call: TRBD1; j_call: TRBJ1-6; cdr3_length: 15; clone_size: .; cdr3_nt: TGTGCCAGCAGTTACTCCTACAGGGGAGATTCACCCCTCCACTTT; cdr3_aa: CASSYSYRGDSPLHF
v_call: TRBV5-1; d_call: TRBD1; j_call: TRBJ2-3; cdr3_length: 15; clone_size: once; cdr3_nt: TGCGCCAGCAGCGGGGGACAGGGCAGCACAGATACGCAGTATTTT; cdr3_aa: CASSGGQGSTDTQYF
v_call: TRBV27; d_call: TRBD1; j_call: TRBJ1-1; cdr3_length: 21; clone_size: .; cdr3_nt: TGTGCCAGCCTCCTCCGTAACCCCGTGGACAGGGGCCCCTTTTTGGGGACTGAAGCTTTCTTT; cdr3_aa: CASLLRNPVDRGPFLGTEAFF
v_call: TRBV28; d_call: TRBD2; j_call: TRBJ2-7; cdr3_length: 17; clone_size: once; cdr3_nt: TGTGCCAGCAGTCTTCGGACTAGCGGGTCTTTAGCCTACGAGCAGTACTTC; cdr3_aa: CASSLRTSGSLAYEQYF
v_call: TRBV19; d_call: .; j_call: TRBJ2-1; cdr3_length: 14; clone_size: .; cdr3_nt: TGTGCCAGTAGTGTGCTCCGTCTAGCAGGCGAGCAGTTCTTC; cdr3_aa: CASSVLRLAGEQFF
v_call: TRBV3-1/TRBV3-2; d_call: .; j_call: TRBJ2-1; cdr3_length: 15; clone_size: .; cdr3_nt: TGTGCCAGCAGACTAGAGAGCGGCTCCTACAATGAGCAGTTCTTC; cdr3_aa: CASRLESGSYNEQFF
v_call: TRBV2; d_call: .; j_call: TRBJ1-2; cdr3_length: 12; clone_size: .; cdr3_nt: TGTGCCAGCAGTGAAGGAGGCTATGGCTACACCTTC; cdr3_aa: CASSEGGYGYTF
v_call: TRBV7-2; d_call: TRBD1; j_call: TRBJ2-7; cdr3_length: 14; clone_size: .; cdr3_nt: TGTGCCAGCAGCCGGGACAGTATCTCCTACGAGCAGTACTTC; cdr3_aa: CASSRDSISYEQYF
v_call: TRBV5-6; d_call: .; j_call: TRBJ1-1; cdr3_length: 14; clone_size: .; cdr3_nt: TGTGCCAGCAGCTTGTTACAGATGAACACTGAAGCTTTCTTT; cdr3_aa: CASSLLQMNTEAFF
v_call: TRBV11-2; d_call: .; j_call: TRBJ2-1; cdr3_length: 12; clone_size: few; cdr3_nt: TGTGCCAGCGGCAGGGCCTACAATGAGCAGTTCTTC; cdr3_aa: CASGRAYNEQFF
v_call: TRBV9; d_call: .; j_call: TRBJ1-1; cdr3_length: 13; clone_size: .; cdr3_nt: TGTGCCAGCAGCGTAGCTGTGAACACTGAAGCTTTCTTT; cdr3_aa: CASSVAVNTEAFF
v_call: TRBV28; d_call: .; j_call: TRBJ1-1; cdr3_length: 14; clone_size: .; cdr3_nt: TGTGCCAGCAGTTTATTGGGGGCGGGCACTGAAGCTTTCTTT; cdr3_aa: CASSLLGAGTEAFF
v_call: TRBV7-2; d_call: .; j_call: TRBJ2-7; cdr3_length: 15; clone_size: .; cdr3_nt: TGTGCCAGCAGTTTAGGGGGGGGGTCCACCTACGAGCAGTACTTC; cdr3_aa: CASSLGGGSTYEQYF
v_call: TRBV19; d_call: .; j_call: TRBJ1-3; cdr3_length: 14; clone_size: .; cdr3_nt: TGTGCCAGTAGTTCACAGGTCTCTGGAAACACCATATATTTT; cdr3_aa: CASSSQVSGNTIYF
v_call: TRBV5-1; d_call: .; j_call: TRBJ1-1; cdr3_length: 14; clone_size: .; cdr3_nt: TGCGCCAGCAGCCGCGACAGGAGTAACACTGAAGCTTTCTTT; cdr3_aa: CASSRDRSNTEAFF
v_call: TRBV4-3; d_call: TRBD2; j_call: TRBJ2-7; cdr3_length: 16; clone_size: .; cdr3_nt: TGCGCCAGCAGCCAGGCCGCTAGCGGGGTCACCTACGAGCAGTACTTC; cdr3_aa: CASSQAASGVTYEQYF
v_call: TRBV11-2; d_call: .; j_call: TRBJ2-1; cdr3_length: 15; clone_size: few; cdr3_nt: TGTGCCAGCAGCCCGGGACTCCACACCTACAATGAGCAGTTCTTC; cdr3_aa: CASSPGLHTYNEQFF
v_call: TRBV6-2/TRBV6-3; d_call: .; j_call: TRBJ2-1; cdr3_length: 15; clone_size: .; cdr3_nt: TGTGCCAGCAGTTACTGGACTATAGGAGACCATGAGCAGTTCTTC; cdr3_aa: CASSYWTIGDHEQFF
v_call: TRBV18; d_call: .; j_call: TRBJ1-5; cdr3_length: 15; clone_size: few; cdr3_nt: TGTGCCAGCTCACCCAACAGGGATCTCAATCAGCCCCAGCATTTT; cdr3_aa: CASSPNRDLNQPQHF
v_call: TRBV20-1; d_call: .; j_call: TRBJ1-5; cdr3_length: 13; clone_size: few; cdr3_nt: TGCAGTGCTAGTTTGGGGGGGGATCAGCCCCAGCATTTT; cdr3_aa: CSASLGGDQPQHF
v_call: TRBV7-7; d_call: .; j_call: TRBJ1-2; cdr3_length: 17; clone_size: once; cdr3_nt: TGTGCTAGCAGCTCCACTCCGGACAGCGGAGCTAACTATGGCTACACCTTC; cdr3_aa: CASSSTPDSGANYGYTF
v_call: TRBV18; d_call: .; j_call: TRBJ2-7; cdr3_length: 13; clone_size: .; cdr3_nt: TGTGCCAGCTCACCCATGGCAGGGGATCGAAGGTACTTC; cdr3_aa: CASSPMAGDRRYF
v_call: TRBV10-3; d_call: TRBD1; j_call: TRBJ1-1; cdr3_length: 14; clone_size: once; cdr3_nt: TGTGCCACGGGACAGGGCACCATGAACACTGAAGCTTTCTTT; cdr3_aa: CATGQGTMNTEAFF
v_call: TRBV15; d_call: .; j_call: TRBJ2-7; cdr3_length: 15; clone_size: .; cdr3_nt: TGTGCCACCAGCAGAGATACGGTGGGGAGCTACGAGCAGTACTTC; cdr3_aa: CATSRDTVGSYEQYF
v_call: TRBV7-9; d_call: TRBD1; j_call: TRBJ2-1; cdr3_length: 14; clone_size: few; cdr3_nt: TGTGCCAGCAGCTTAGGGACAGGGGTCAATGAGCAGTTCTTC; cdr3_aa: CASSLGTGVNEQFF
v_call: TRBV5-1; d_call: .; j_call: TRBJ2-1; cdr3_length: 15; clone_size: .; cdr3_nt: TGCGCCAGCAGCTTGGTAGTTAGCGGATACAATGAGCAGTTCTTC; cdr3_aa: CASSLVVSGYNEQFF
v_call: TRBV11-3; d_call: TRBD1; j_call: TRBJ1-2; cdr3_length: 15; clone_size: .; cdr3_nt: TGTGCCAGCAGCTCGGGACAGGGTGTAGACTATGGCTACACCTTC; cdr3_aa: CASSSGQGVDYGYTF
v_call: TRBV11-2; d_call: TRBD1; j_call: TRBJ1-6; cdr3_length: 15; clone_size: .; cdr3_nt: TGTGCCAGCAGCACCGGGGACAGCCGAAATTCACCCCTCCACTTT; cdr3_aa: CASSTGDSRNSPLHF
v_call: TRBV4-1; d_call: .; j_call: TRBJ1-2; cdr3_length: 16; clone_size: .; cdr3_nt: TGCGCCAGCAGCCCACAAAGAGGGATCCTGGACTATGGCTACACCTTC; cdr3_aa: CASSPQRGILDYGYTF
v_call: TRBV2; d_call: .; j_call: TRBJ1-1; cdr3_length: 14; clone_size: once; cdr3_nt: TGTGCCAGCAGTGAACTCTACCCTAACACTGAAGCTTTCTTT; cdr3_aa: CASSELYPNTEAFF
v_call: TRBV29-1; d_call: TRBD1; j_call: TRBJ2-3; cdr3_length: 14; clone_size: .; cdr3_nt: TGCAGCGGACCCGGGACAGCGAGCACAGATACGCAGTATTTT; cdr3_aa: CSGPGTASTDTQYF
v_call: TRBV27; d_call: TRBD1; j_call: TRBJ1-6; cdr3_length: 14; clone_size: few; cdr3_nt: TGTGCCAGCAGTAAAGGGACAGACAATTCACCCCTCCACTTT; cdr3_aa: CASSKGTDNSPLHF
v_call: TRBV10-3; d_call: TRBD2; j_call: TRBJ2-1; cdr3_length: 17; clone_size: once; cdr3_nt: TGTGCCATCAGTGAGTCGACAACAGCGGGGGGGGCTAATGAGCAGTTCTTC; cdr3_aa: CAISESTTAGGANEQFF
v_call: TRBV6-5; d_call: TRBD1; j_call: TRBJ1-6; cdr3_length: 15; clone_size: .; cdr3_nt: TGTGCCAGCAGTTACCGCCGGGACAGCGATTCACCCCTCCACTTT; cdr3_aa: CASSYRRDSDSPLHF
v_call: TRBV25-1; d_call: .; j_call: TRBJ1-6; cdr3_length: 17; clone_size: .; cdr3_nt: TGTGCCAGCAGTGCCACTACAGGGATATCCTATAATTCACCCCTCCACTTT; cdr3_aa: CASSATTGISYNSPLHF
v_call: TRBV29-1; d_call: TRBD1; j_call: TRBJ1-1; cdr3_length: 13; clone_size: once; cdr3_nt: TGCAGCGTTGAAAGGACAGGGTACACTGAAGCTTTCTTT; cdr3_aa: CSVERTGYTEAFF
v_call: TRBV4-2; d_call: .; j_call: TRBJ2-1; cdr3_length: 17; clone_size: .; cdr3_nt: TGTGCCAGCAGCCAAGAAGAGACTCGATCCGCCGGTTATGAGCAGTTCTTC; cdr3_aa: CASSQEETRSAGYEQFF
v_call: TRBV15; d_call: TRBD2; j_call: TRBJ2-1; cdr3_length: 17; clone_size: .; cdr3_nt: TGTGCCACCAGCAGAGACGCCGGACTAGCGGGAGTTCATGAGCAGTTCTTC; cdr3_aa: CATSRDAGLAGVHEQFF
v_call: TRBV25-1; d_call: TRBD2; j_call: TRBJ2-7; cdr3_length: 16; clone_size: .; cdr3_nt: TGTGCCAGCAGTGGCTCTCCGGGGGGGCCTTACTACGAGCAGTACTTC; cdr3_aa: CASSGSPGGPYYEQYF